Listed here are 3 T cell receptor beta chains from one sample, sequenced in a study of identical twins. TCRdb recomputed calls from the 5' RACE reads with MiXCR, one row per CDR3 protein. The sample consists of about 660,000 distinct CDR3 sequences, 8% to 9% of them appearing once. The data were also submitted as part of a second study, on yellow fever vaccine responses in identical twins.

The sample taken for sequencing was PBMCs. All receptors come from a woman aged 18-29 years in good health.

This clonotype was recorded once. The chain is built from TRBV12-3 or TRBV12-4 and TRBJ2-7, with 7 bases that match TRBD2. This CDR3 has 15 residues. V shed 11 bases, J shed 3 bases, and the junction held 16 bases outside the gene matches. The CDR3 is CASGVGGSLLYEQYF. Here the CDR3 DNA reads TGTGCCTCTGGGGTCGGGGGGAGTCTCCTCTACGAGCAGTACTTC.

This rearrangement joins TRBV28 to TRBJ2-6; no clear D. The CDR3 runs 15 residues. Trimming left V 5 bases short and J 0 bases short, with 8 bases between. Germline values: CDR1 MDHEN, CDR2 SYDVKM. CDR3 DNA: TGTGCCAGCAGTCAGGCGCACTCTGGGGCCAACGTCCTGACTTTC. It is translated as CASSQAHSGANVLTF.

V usage is TRBV10-2 and J usage is TRBJ1-2; 8 nucleotides line up with TRBD1. The V and J ends lost 7 bases and 7 bases, in that order; junction bases with no gene match: 11. The germline gives CDR1 WSHSY, CDR2 SAAADI. The CDR3 is made up of 14 amino acids. CDR3 nucleotides: TGCGCCAGCAAGGACAGGGTTTTTTCTGGTGGCTACACCTTC. Translating it yields CASKDRVFSGGYTF.